This T cell receptor beta chain comes out of a study of Ad26.COV2.S vaccination and SARS-CoV-2 variants. Treatment defined: some 20 received Ad26.COV2.S at low or high dose, single or two shots; roughly 5 received placebo; per-sample allocation not given. Sampling was performed 63 days after the first vaccine or placebo injection. Sequencing was performed with immunoSEQ multiplex PCR; in TCRdb, only in-frame clones are kept and a portion is missing. The sample has roughly 300,000 clones, roughly 89% seen once. The sample was peripheral blood, taken in a trial of Ad26.COV2.S vaccine versus placebo. The TCR originated in a person between 18 and 60 years old who received the Ad26.COV2.S COVID-19 vaccine or a placebo.

The DNA of the CDR3 is TGTGCCAGCAGCCCCCCGACGGACAGGGGTGAGACCCAGTACTTC. This sequence encodes CASSPPTDRGETQYF. The V and J genes are TRBV2 and TRBJ2-5; 9 bases map to TRBD1. This CDR3 is built from 15 residues. V was pared by 6 bases and J by 5 bases, with 10 bases of the junction left unmatched. The germline gives CDR1 SNHLY, CDR2 FYNNEI.